This TCR beta chain appears in the sequencing data of a study of breast tumors, draining lymph nodes, adjacent tissues. Study results and caveats: Luminal-like breast cancer showed significantly greater tumor-nontumor repertoire similarity than basal-like breast cancer did. Tumors had less TCR diversity than lymph nodes, more than nontumor tissue. The lymph node origin of tumor T cells was framed as consistent with a hypothesis, not demonstrated.

This clonotype was found many times. What it recognizes is unknown. MiXCR, applied by TCRdb to the multiplex PCR reads, yields one record per CDR3 protein. This repertoire shows some 130,000 distinct CDR3 sequences, about 20% found once; its top ten account for roughly 4%. Trimming pared 5 bases from V and 3 bases from J, leaving 17 bases between. The CDR3 sequence is 15 residues long. The germline V gene has CDR1 MNHEY and CDR2 SVGEGT. Breast cancer patients provided tissue from their axillary draining lymph nodes. This chain joins TRBV6-2 or TRBV6-3 and TRBJ2-7, with D tentatively TRBD2 (5 bases). The sample consisted of axillary lymph node tissue. The receptor's source is a female donor with breast cancer. Some clones in this sample may be carry-over from other donors' samples. CDR3 in amino acids: CASSPHVGGSYEQYF. In DNA, the CDR3 is TGTGCCAGCAGTCCCCACGTTGGAGGAAGCTACGAGCAGTACTTC.